This TCR beta chain emerged from a study of shared T cell receptors in the human thymus. V was pared by 2 bases and J by 5 bases, with 6 bases of the junction left unmatched. The V gene's germline CDR1 is SGHVS and CDR2 FQNEAQ. CDR3 length: 14 residues. Profiling relied on immunoSEQ multiplex PCR, and the TCRdb table lists in-frame clones only, not all of them. The sample contains hundreds of thousands of clones, 70% to 90% of which appear only once. These data are also associated with another study on human thymus T cells. That paper states: Corrective surgery for congenital heart defects was being performed on the healthy Finnish infants who were the donors. Corrective cardiac operations yielded the resected thymus tissue. Use of V and J genes seemed skewed within the thymic and blood repertoires. Related studies noted strongly shared thymic repertoires across unrelated people.

This clonotype was sampled from a boy in the first two years of life with a congenital heart defect. The rearrangement uses TRBV7-8 and TRBJ2-7; 7 bases are shared with TRBD2. The sample consisted of thymocytes. The CDR3 region has the DNA TGTGCCAGCAGCTTATCGGCGGGAGAACACGAGCAGTACTTC. This encodes CASSLSAGEHEQYF.